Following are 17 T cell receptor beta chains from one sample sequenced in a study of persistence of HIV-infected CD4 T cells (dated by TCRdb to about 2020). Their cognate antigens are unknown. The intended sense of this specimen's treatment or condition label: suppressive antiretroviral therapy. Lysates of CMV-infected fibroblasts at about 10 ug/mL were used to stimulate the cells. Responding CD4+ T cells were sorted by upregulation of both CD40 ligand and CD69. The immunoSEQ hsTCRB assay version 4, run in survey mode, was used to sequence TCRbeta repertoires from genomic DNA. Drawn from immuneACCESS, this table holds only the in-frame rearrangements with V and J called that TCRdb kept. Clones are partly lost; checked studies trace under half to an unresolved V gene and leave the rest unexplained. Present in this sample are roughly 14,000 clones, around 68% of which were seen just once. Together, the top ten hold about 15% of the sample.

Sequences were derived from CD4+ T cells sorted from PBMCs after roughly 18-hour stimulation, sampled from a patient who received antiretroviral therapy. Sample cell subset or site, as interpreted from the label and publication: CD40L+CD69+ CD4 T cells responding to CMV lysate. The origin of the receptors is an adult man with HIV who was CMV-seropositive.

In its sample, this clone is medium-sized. The CDR3 sequence: CASSVGAAGDVGYTF. The CDR3 DNA reads TGTGCCAGCAGCGTAGGCGCAGCAGGGGACGTTGGCTACACCTTC. J is TRBJ1-2 and V is TRBV9; tentatively, D is TRBD1 (6 bases). CDR3 length: 15 residues. Germline V CDR1 and CDR2: SGDLS, YYNGEE. V was clipped by 0 bases and J by 7 bases, with 16 bases between them.

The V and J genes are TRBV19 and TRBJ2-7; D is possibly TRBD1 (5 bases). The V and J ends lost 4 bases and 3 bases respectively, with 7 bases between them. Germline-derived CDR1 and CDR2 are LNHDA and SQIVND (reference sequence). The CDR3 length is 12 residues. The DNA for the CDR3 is TGTGCCAGTAGTAAGACAGACTACGAGCAGTACTTC. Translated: CASSKTDYEQYF.

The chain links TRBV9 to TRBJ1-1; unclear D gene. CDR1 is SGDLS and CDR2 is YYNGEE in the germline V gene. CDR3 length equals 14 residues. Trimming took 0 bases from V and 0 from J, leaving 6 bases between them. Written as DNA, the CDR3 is TGTGCCAGCAGCGTAGTCCTTATGAACACTGAAGCTTTCTTT. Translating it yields CASSVVLMNTEAFF.

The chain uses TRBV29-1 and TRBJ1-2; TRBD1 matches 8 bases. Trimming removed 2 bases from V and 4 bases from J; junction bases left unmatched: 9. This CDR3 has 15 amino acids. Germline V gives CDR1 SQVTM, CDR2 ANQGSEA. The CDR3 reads CSVEPTQGQVYGYTF. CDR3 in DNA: TGCAGCGTTGAACCAACACAGGGACAGGTCTATGGCTACACCTTC.

CDR3 protein: CATSRGLDYGYTF. The CDR3 coding sequence is TGTGCCACCAGCAGAGGCCTGGACTATGGCTACACCTTC. This sequence joins TRBV15 and TRBJ1-2; D gene unclear. Deletions cut 1 base from V and 3 bases from J, with 6 bases between. CDR1 LNHNV and CDR2 YYDKDF come from the germline V gene (reference sequence). CDR3 length: 13 residues. Combining the CDR3 with reference TRBV15 and TRBJ1-2 gives the whole variable domain DAMVIQNPRYQVTQFGKPVTLSCSQTLNHNVMYWYQQKSSQAPKLLFHYYDKDFNNEADTPDNFQSRRPNTSFCFLDIRSPGLGDTAMYLCATSRGLDYGYTFGSGTRLTVV.

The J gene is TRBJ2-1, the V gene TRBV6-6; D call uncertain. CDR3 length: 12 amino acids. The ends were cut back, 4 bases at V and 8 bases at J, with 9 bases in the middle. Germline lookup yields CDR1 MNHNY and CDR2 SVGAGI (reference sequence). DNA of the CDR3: TGTGCCAGCAGTTGGCCCTGGGATGAGCAGTTCTTC. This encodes CASSWPWDEQFF.

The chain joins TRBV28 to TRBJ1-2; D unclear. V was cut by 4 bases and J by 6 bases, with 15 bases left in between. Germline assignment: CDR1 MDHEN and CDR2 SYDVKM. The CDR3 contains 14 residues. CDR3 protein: CASSSPSPSDGYTF. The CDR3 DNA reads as TGTGCCAGCAGTTCCCCCTCCCCCAGTGATGGCTACACCTTC.

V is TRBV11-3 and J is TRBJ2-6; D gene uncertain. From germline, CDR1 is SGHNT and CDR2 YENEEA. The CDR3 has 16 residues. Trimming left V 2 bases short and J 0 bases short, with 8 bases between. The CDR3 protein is CASSLSVASGANVLTF. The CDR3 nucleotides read TGTGCCAGCAGCTTATCGGTGGCCTCTGGGGCCAACGTCCTGACTTTC.

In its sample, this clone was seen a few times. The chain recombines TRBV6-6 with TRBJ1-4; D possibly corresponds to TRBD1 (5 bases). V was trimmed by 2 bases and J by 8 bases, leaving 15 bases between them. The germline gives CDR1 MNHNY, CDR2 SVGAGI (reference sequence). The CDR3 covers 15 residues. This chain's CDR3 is CASSYGEGTGEKLFF. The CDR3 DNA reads TGTGCCAGCAGTTACGGCGAAGGGACCGGAGAAAAACTGTTTTTT.

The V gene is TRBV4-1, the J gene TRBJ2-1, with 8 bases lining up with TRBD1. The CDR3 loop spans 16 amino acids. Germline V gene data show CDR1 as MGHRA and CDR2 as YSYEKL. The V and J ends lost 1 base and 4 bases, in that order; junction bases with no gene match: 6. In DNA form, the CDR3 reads TGCGCCAGCAGCCAAGGTTCCGGACAGGGTTACAATGAGCAGTTCTTC. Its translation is CASSQGSGQGYNEQFF.

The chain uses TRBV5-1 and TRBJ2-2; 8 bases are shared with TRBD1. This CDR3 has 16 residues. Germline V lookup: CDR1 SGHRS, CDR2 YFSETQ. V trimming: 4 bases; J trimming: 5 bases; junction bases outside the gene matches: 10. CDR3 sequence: CASSLRTGSRTGELFF. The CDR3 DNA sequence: TGCGCCAGCAGCCTCCGGACAGGGTCCCGTACCGGGGAGCTGTTTTTT.

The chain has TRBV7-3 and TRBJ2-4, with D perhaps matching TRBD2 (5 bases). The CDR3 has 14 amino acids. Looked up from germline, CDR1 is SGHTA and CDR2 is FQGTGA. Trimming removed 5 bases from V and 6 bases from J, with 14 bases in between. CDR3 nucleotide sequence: TGTGCCAGCAGCCAAGGGTCGGGAATAAACATTCAGTACTTC. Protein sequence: CASSQGSGINIQYF.

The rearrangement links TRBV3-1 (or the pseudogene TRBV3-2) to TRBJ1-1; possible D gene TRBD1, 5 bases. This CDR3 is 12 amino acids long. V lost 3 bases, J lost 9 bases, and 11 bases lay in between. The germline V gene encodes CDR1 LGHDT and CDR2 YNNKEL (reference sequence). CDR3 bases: TGTGCCAGCAGCCAGACGACAGTTAAAGCTTTCTTT. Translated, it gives CASSQTTVKAFF.

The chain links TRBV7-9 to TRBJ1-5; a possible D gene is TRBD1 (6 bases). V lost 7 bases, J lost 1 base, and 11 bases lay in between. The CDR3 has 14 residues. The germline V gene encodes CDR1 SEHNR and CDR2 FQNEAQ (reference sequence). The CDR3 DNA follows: TGTGCCAGCATGGGGCAGGGGAGCAATCAGCCCCAGCATTTT. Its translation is CASMGQGSNQPQHF.

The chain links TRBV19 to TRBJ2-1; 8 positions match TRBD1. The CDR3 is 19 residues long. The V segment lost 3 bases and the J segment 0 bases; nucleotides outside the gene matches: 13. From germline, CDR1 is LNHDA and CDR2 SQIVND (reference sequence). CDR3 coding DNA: TGTGCCAGTAGTATTAGGAGGACAGGGCGAATTGGCTCCTACAATGAGCAGTTCTTC. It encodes CASSIRRTGRIGSYNEQFF.

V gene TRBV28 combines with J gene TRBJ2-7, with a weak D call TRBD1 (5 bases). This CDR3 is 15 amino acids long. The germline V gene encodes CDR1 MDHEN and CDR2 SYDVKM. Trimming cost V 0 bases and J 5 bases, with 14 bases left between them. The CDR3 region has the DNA TGTGCCAGCAGTTTATGGGCAGGGCGGTTCGACGAGCAGTACTTC. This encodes CASSLWAGRFDEQYF. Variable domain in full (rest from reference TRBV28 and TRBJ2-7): DVKVTQSSRYLVKRTGEKVFLECVQDMDHENMFWYRQDPGLGLRLIYFSYDVKMKEKGDIPEGYSVSREKKERFSLILESASTNQTSMYLCASSLWAGRFDEQYFGPGTRLTVT.

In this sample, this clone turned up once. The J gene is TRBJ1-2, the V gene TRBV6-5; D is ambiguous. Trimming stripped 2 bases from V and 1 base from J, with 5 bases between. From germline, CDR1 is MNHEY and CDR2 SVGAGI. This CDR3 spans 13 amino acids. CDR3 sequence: CASSYKVNYGYTF. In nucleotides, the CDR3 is TGTGCCAGCAGTTACAAAGTTAACTATGGCTACACCTTC.